This is a list of T cell receptor beta chains from one sample in a study of T-cell reconstitution after alpha-beta-depleted transplantation in children. One entry per CDR3 protein, called by TCRdb with MiXCR from the PCR reads. The sample has 80,000 or so distinct CDR3 sequences; 13% to 15% are singletons. The source material was PBMCs, mostly from graft donor cells, sampled 180 days after TCRalphabeta/CD19-depleted stem cell transplant. Receptors were obtained from a male patient aged 2-10 years who had a stem cell transplant for acute lymphoblastic leukemia, so the T cells may come from the graft donor. Each CDR3 is given with its conserved first and last residue. A D gene is named only where the DNA matches it firmly. Only part of the rows carry a size: once, few, many, or a class if the clone is expanded.

cdr3_length d_call clone_size j_call v_call cdr3_aa cdr3_nt
15 NA medium-sized TRBJ2-7 TRBV9 CASSVVPEPSYEQYF TGTGCCAGCAGCGTAGTGCCGGAGCCCTCCTACGAGCAGTACTTC
17 NA NA TRBJ1-1 TRBV7-9 CASSFGVGEPGNTEAFF TGTGCCAGCAGCTTTGGTGTGGGGGAGCCAGGGAACACTGAAGCTTTCTTT
12 NA many TRBJ2-7 TRBV7-6 CASSSTYGEQYF TGTGCCAGCAGCTCGACGTATGGCGAGCAGTACTTC
13 NA few TRBJ1-2 TRBV10-3 CAISSTGSHGYTF TGTGCCATCAGTTCCACAGGGTCCCATGGCTACACCTTC
17 NA NA TRBJ2-6 TRBV6-1 CASTRAGIRRGANVLTF TGTGCCAGCACGAGAGCCGGCATCCGCCGGGGGGCCAACGTCCTGACTTTC
15 NA few TRBJ2-7 TRBV7-8 CASSFVTRSGDEQYF TGTGCCAGCAGCTTTGTAACGAGGAGTGGGGACGAGCAGTACTTC
14 NA few TRBJ1-2 TRBV7-9 CASSLVDRNYGYTF TGTGCCAGCAGCTTAGTCGACAGAAACTATGGCTACACCTTC
16 TRBD2 few TRBJ2-3 TRBV5-1 CASSPTTSPLADTQYF TGCGCCAGCAGCCCGACGACTAGCCCCCTCGCAGATACGCAGTATTTT
11 NA many TRBJ1-6 TRBV7-6 CASSLDSPLHF TGTGCCAGCAGCTTAGACTCACCCCTCCACTTT
9 NA many TRBJ2-1 TRBV20-1 CSARNEQFF TGCAGTGCTAGAAATGAGCAGTTCTTC
14 NA NA TRBJ1-2 TRBV19 CASSLTGSPYGYTF TGTGCCAGTAGTCTGACAGGTTCCCCCTATGGCTACACCTTC
16 TRBD1 NA TRBJ1-4 TRBV6-1 CASRDRDRVGFEKLFF TGTGCCAGCAGGGACAGGGATCGGGTCGGATTTGAAAAACTGTTTTTT
15 NA few TRBJ2-4 TRBV12-3/TRBV12-4 CASSYMGKAKNIQYF TGTGCCAGCAGTTACATGGGAAAGGCCAAAAACATTCAGTACTTC
15 NA NA TRBJ1-2 TRBV27 CASSSSGQVNYGYTF TGTGCCAGCAGTTCGTCGGGACAAGTTAACTATGGCTACACCTTC
15 NA few TRBJ2-3 TRBV15 CATSIRRIHVDTQYF TGTGCCACCAGCATCAGGCGGATCCACGTAGATACGCAGTATTTT
14 TRBD1 few TRBJ2-5 TRBV6-2/TRBV6-3 CASMSDRVLETQYF TGTGCCAGCATGTCCGACAGGGTACTGGAGACCCAGTACTTC
13 NA few TRBJ2-7 TRBV9 CASSLGGGGEQYF TGTGCCAGCAGCTTGGGGGGAGGGGGAGAGCAGTACTTC
13 NA NA TRBJ2-3 TRBV3-1 CATAASWADTQYF TGTGCCACCGCTGCGAGTTGGGCAGATACGCAGTATTTT
13 NA NA TRBJ2-7 TRBV7-9 CASSFESSYEQYF TGTGCCAGCAGCTTCGAGTCCTCCTACGAGCAGTACTTC
15 NA few TRBJ2-2 TRBV18 CASSRSQENTGELFF TGTGCCAGCTCACGGTCTCAAGAGAACACCGGGGAGCTGTTTTTT
19 NA NA TRBJ1-1 TRBV6-5 CASSYLPKYRGSMNTEAFF TGTGCCAGCAGTTACCTTCCGAAATACCGGGGTTCTATGAACACTGAAGCTTTCTTT
14 NA NA TRBJ1-2 TRBV28 CASSLGVYDYGCTF TGTGCCAGCAGTTTGGGTGTTTATGACTATGGCTGCACCTTC
12 NA many TRBJ2-7 TRBV5-1 CASSLALTEQYF TGCGCCAGCAGCTTGGCCCTGACCGAGCAGTACTTC
16 TRBD1 few TRBJ1-3 TRBV28 CASSLLRQGWVHTIYF TGTGCCAGCAGTCTCCTCCGACAGGGGTGGGTACACACCATATATTTT
15 TRBD2 few TRBJ2-3 TRBV20-1 CSAPASGSDTDTQYF TGCAGTGCCCCGGCTAGCGGGAGTGACACAGATACGCAGTATTTT
12 NA NA TRBJ1-2 TRBV2 CASSESGYGYTF TGTGCCAGCAGTGAATCGGGATATGGCTACACCTTC
14 NA few TRBJ1-5 TRBV20-1 CSACKGGGNQPQHF TGCAGTGCCTGTAAAGGGGGTGGCAATCAGCCCCAGCATTTT
12 NA once TRBJ1-6 TRBV10-3 CAISEQGGSLHF TGTGCCATCAGTGAGCAGGGAGGATCCCTCCACTTT
16 TRBD2 many TRBJ2-2 TRBV20-1 CSARTSGRVNTGELFF TGCAGTGCTAGAACTAGCGGGAGGGTGAACACCGGGGAGCTGTTTTTT
14 TRBD1 many TRBJ1-1 TRBV5-1 CASSPGQGATEAFF TGCGCCAGCAGCCCGGGACAGGGGGCAACTGAAGCTTTCTTT